This record concerns one T cell receptor beta chain sequence. Its antigen is not known. TCRdb re-derived calls from the 5' RACE reads in MiXCR, one entry per CDR3 protein. The data hold approximately 400,000 distinct CDR3 sequences, with approximately 19% observed a single time. The data were obtained in a study of T-cell memory formation after mild COVID-19. Study context: Across donors, TCR clusters were largely donor specific.

The germline CDR1 and CDR2 sequences are DFQATT and SNEGSKA (reference sequence). V shed 0 bases and J shed 9 bases, with 18 bases lying between them. The CDR3 has 15 amino acids. Findings and caveats of the study: Several responding clones turned up in pre-infection memory, indicating that cross-reactive memory may have taken part. Contracting clones from day 15 to 85 had balanced CD4/CD8; later expanders favoured CD4+.

The sequence derives from a man between 18 and 35 years old who had mild COVID-19 (a few samples of this study predate the infection). Cell type and time point are not known. What was sequenced was PBMCs or a T cell subset sorted from them (not recorded which). The chain couples TRBV20-1 to TRBJ2-1; maybe TRBD2 (7 bases). The CDR3: CSARDPGGRSIEQFF. The CDR3 region has the DNA TGCAGTGCTAGAGATCCGGGGGGCCGTTCCATTGAGCAGTTCTTC.